This record looks at one T cell receptor (beta chain) sequence and its context. Its antigen remains undetermined. No much larger clone exists at a distance of one base, and base qualities are not known. V has 4 bases trimmed and J has 3 bases trimmed; junction bases matching no gene number 7. The cysteine opens and the phenylalanine closes a CDR3 of 15 amino acids. The DNA shown is the 45-base CDR3, in frame from base 1. Reading the germline V gene gives CDR1 MDHEN and CDR2 SYDVKM. This record comes from a study of cytomegalovirus exposure and HLA in healthy donors (dated by TCRdb to about 2017). With respect to the entire study: According to a later analysis, the approximately 120 validation repertoires were produced on the same platform as the approximately 600 repertoires of the first cohort. In addition to the first cohort of 500 to 850 subjects, a separate validation cohort of some 120 different subjects was used. The study aimed to test whether cataloging public T cell receptors could reveal signatures of past pathogen exposure. The study combined high-throughput TCR immunosequencing, statistical association of individual TCRs with disease status, and machine learning to predict cytomegalovirus infection status.

Donors formed part of the validation cohort, which comprised 120 subjects and was distinct from the first cohort of fewer than 750 subjects. Beyond this particular receptor, the publication reports: Subsequent analysis determined that TCRs grouped into clusters in the first cohort also showed a tendency toward co-occurrence across the 120 or so validation repertoires, and roughly 95% of cluster scores exceeded 0. In vitro tests confirmed that a few of the cytomegalovirus-associated TCR beta chains recognize cytomegalovirus antigens. Most TCR sequences were seen in very few donors, while some public TCRs were found in many individuals. A total of roughly 160 TCR beta chains were listed by the study as associated with cytomegalovirus. A later analysis had no HLA typing for the validation cohort, so co-occurrence there was scored across all 130 or so repertoires. It was suggested by the authors that the approach could potentially be generalized to other disease states and immunological phenotypes. In both the original and validation cohorts, the classifier was reported to diagnose cytomegalovirus status with high specificity and sensitivity.

Library preparation used the immunoSEQ multiplex PCR assay. In the original analysis: A statistical classification framework was built to diagnose cytomegalovirus status from the catalog of TCR beta chain sequences. Drawn from immuneACCESS, this table holds only the in-frame rearrangements with V and J called that TCRdb kept. Clones are partly lost; checked studies trace under half to an unresolved V gene and leave the rest unexplained. V, J and clone size reflect that table, while D and trimming were determined from the DNA. Here the sample has approximately 180,000 clones; roughly 86% occur a single time. Clones ranked in the top ten supply 2.7% of the sample.

The sample consisted of PBMCs. The V and J segments used are TRBV28 and TRBJ2-5; TRBD2 fits 8 bases in the junction. The TCR sequence derives from a man between 18 and 29 years old in good health and CMV-seropositive. The nucleotides are TGTGCCAGCAGTTCAGCGGGAGTCCGAGAAGAGACCCAGTACTTC. It is translated as CASSSAGVREETQYF.